This T cell receptor beta chain was identified in a study of cytotoxic CD8 clonotypes in ibrutinib-treated CLL. This clone turned up a few times. The antigen is unknown. Notes on the study in general: A rise in clonality was seen at ibrutinib response, and a fall back toward baseline was seen at progression. Investigators sampled sustained-remission and progressing patients at differing times.

The germline V gene has CDR1 ENHRY and CDR2 SYGVKD. The V gene end was trimmed by 6 bases and the J gene end by 6 bases; junction bases not matched to a gene: 4. The CDR3 loop spans 13 amino acids. Deep sequencing aimed at 1 in 200,000 to 1 in 1 million T cells' resolution. Data came from immunoSEQ multiplex PCR; TCRdb stores just in-frame clones and leaves some out. Of some 200,000 clones in the sample, about 72% were seen once. The chain carries TRBV10-3 and TRBJ1-4; 7 bases are shared with TRBD1. This specimen consisted of PBMCs, obtained after 24 months of ibrutinib treatment. The clonotype comes from a human donor with chronic lymphocytic leukemia. The CDR3 DNA reads TGTGCCATCAGCCCCGGGACAGATGAAAAACTGTTTTTT. As protein: CAISPGTDEKLFF.